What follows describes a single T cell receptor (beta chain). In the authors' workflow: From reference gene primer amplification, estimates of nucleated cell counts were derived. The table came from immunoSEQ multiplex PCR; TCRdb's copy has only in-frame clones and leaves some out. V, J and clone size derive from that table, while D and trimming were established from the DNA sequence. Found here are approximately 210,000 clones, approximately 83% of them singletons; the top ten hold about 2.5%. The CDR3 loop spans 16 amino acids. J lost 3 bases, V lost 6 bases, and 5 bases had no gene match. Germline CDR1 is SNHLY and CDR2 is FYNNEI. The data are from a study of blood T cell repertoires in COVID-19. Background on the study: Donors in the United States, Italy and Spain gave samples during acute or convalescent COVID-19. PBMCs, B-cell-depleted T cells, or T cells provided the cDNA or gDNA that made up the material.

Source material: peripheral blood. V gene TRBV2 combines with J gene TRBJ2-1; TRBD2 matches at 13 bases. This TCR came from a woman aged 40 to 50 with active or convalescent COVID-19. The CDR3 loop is CASRVRTSGGYNEQFF. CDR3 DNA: TGTGCCAGCAGAGTTAGGACTAGCGGGGGCTACAATGAGCAGTTCTTC.